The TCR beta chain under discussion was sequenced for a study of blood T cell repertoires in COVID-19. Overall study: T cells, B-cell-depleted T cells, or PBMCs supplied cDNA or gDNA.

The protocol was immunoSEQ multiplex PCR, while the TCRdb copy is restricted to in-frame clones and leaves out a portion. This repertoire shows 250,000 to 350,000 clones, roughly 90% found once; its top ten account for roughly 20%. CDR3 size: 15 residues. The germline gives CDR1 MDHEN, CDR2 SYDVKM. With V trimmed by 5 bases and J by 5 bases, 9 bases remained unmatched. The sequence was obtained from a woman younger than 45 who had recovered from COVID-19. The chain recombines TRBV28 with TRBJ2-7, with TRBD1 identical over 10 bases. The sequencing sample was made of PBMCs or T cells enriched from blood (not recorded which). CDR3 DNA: TGTGCCAGCAGTAGAGCCGGGACAGGGGTCGACGAGCAGTACTTC. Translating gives CASSRAGTGVDEQYF. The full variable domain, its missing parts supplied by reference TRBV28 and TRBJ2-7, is DVKVTQSSRYLVKRTGEKVFLECVQDMDHENMFWYRQDPGLGLRLIYFSYDVKMKEKGDIPEGYSVSREKKERFSLILESASTNQTSMYLCASSRAGTGVDEQYFGPGTRLTVT.